Listed here are 19 T cell receptor beta chains from one sample, sequenced in a study of T cell clonality in common variable immunodeficiency. Produced via immunoSEQ multiplex PCR; TCRdb's table is partial and in-frame only. In total the sample includes 50,000 to 60,000 clones, none of them seen once. The sequencing input was peripheral blood mononuclear cells. The source is a person aged 18 to 75 in good health.

This clone was counted at least ten times. The read ends 3 residues before the CDR3 terminus; that terminus is restored from the germline J gene. The chain is built from TRBV7-2 and TRBJ1-3, with a possible D match to TRBD1 (5 bases). The CDR3 spans 13 residues. In germline, CDR1 is SGHTA, CDR2 FQGNSA. Trimming stripped 2 bases from V and 4 bases from J, with 6 bases between. CDR3 DNA (partial): TGTGCCAGCAGCTTATACAGGGGAAACACC. This encodes CASSLYRGNT. The whole CDR3 protein is CASSLYRGNTIYF.

In its sample, this clone was seen many times. The CDR3 goes on 3 residues after the read ends, and that part is filled in from the germline J gene. The chain is built from TRBV5-6 and TRBJ2-7, with TRBD1 identical over 8 bases. The CDR3 is 14 amino acids. The V gene's germline CDR1 is SGHDT and CDR2 YYEEEE. V was clipped by 4 bases and J by 1 base; unmatched bases: 4. Incomplete CDR3 DNA: TGTGCCAGCAGCCGACAGGGGATTTCCTACGAG. Translating it yields CASSRQGISYE. The entire CDR3 is CASSRQGISYEQYF.

This clone was counted at least ten times. The CDR3 goes on 3 residues after the read ends, and that part is filled in from the germline J gene. V is TRBV20-1 and J is TRBJ1-2, with D perhaps matching TRBD1 (5 bases). Trimming shortened V by 4 bases and J by 3 bases, and 12 bases separated the two germline ends. CDR3 size: 13 residues. Germline lookup yields CDR1 DFQATT and CDR2 SNEGSKA (reference sequence). Partial CDR3 DNA: TGCAGTGCTATTCCTCAGGGTTACTATGGC. Residues: CSAIPQGYYG. The CDR3 as a whole reads CSAIPQGYYGYTF.

This clone was picked up many times. The CDR3 end is not reached by the read, which stops 3 residues before it; the germline J gene fills it in. The V and J genes are TRBV6-2 or TRBV6-3 and TRBJ2-3, with D tentatively TRBD1 (6 bases). V lost 6 bases and J 3 bases, leaving 13 bases between the germline ends. CDR1 is MNHEY and CDR2 is SVGEGT in the germline V gene. There are 14 residues in the CDR3. CDR3 bases read: TGTGCCAGCAGGACAGGCGTGTTAACAGATACG. It codes for CASRTGVLTDT. The full CDR3 reads CASRTGVLTDTQYF.

In its sample, this clone was seen many times. The CDR3 goes on 3 residues after the read ends, and that part is filled in from the germline J gene. The rearrangement uses TRBV7-9 and TRBJ1-2; 7 bases are a match to TRBD1. The CDR3 consists of 13 residues. The junction had 4 bases not matched to a gene; V was cut back by 5 bases and J by 4 bases. In germline, CDR1 is SEHNR, CDR2 FQNEAQ (reference sequence). The DNA read from the CDR3 is TGTGCCAGCAGCAGTGGACAGGTCTATGGC. Amino acids: CASSSGQVYG. The CDR3, in full, reads CASSSGQVYGYTF.

This clone was recorded many times. The read falls 3 residues short of the CDR3 end, and the missing part is taken from the germline J gene. The rearrangement uses TRBV5-4 and TRBJ2-2; 14 bases agree with TRBD2. The CDR3 has 16 amino acids. V gave up 3 bases and J gave up 6 bases; unmatched junction bases: 4. In germline, CDR1 is SGHNT, CDR2 YYREEE (reference sequence). The sequenced part of the CDR3 DNA is TGTGCCAGCAGCTCGGGACTAGCGGGAGCCGCCGGGGAG. It yields the protein CASSSGLAGAAGE. The full-length CDR3 reads as CASSSGLAGAAGELFF.

This clone was counted ten times or more. Germline is not matched at one junction end, which may reflect a read error. The CDR3 end lies 3 residues beyond the end of the read and is filled in from the germline J gene. The V gene is TRBV4-2, the J gene TRBJ2-3; 9 nucleotides match TRBD1. In germline, CDR1 is LGHNA, CDR2 YNFKEQ. The CDR3 spans 15 residues. CDR3 DNA (partial): TGCGCCAGCAGCCAAGCCACAGGGGGCGCAGATACG. Protein sequence: CASSQATGGADT. The entire CDR3 protein is CASSQATGGADTQYF.

This clone showed up many times. Coverage ceases 3 residues before the CDR3 finishes, and the germline J gene fills in the end. The V gene is TRBV4-2, the J gene TRBJ2-1; D is undetermined. Per the germline V gene, CDR1 is LGHNA and CDR2 is YNFKEQ. The CDR3 extends over 13 amino acids. V dropped 0 bases and J dropped 7 bases, with 7 bases sitting between them. The CDR3 spells CASSQDSQNEQFF. CDR3 DNA (partial): TGTGCCAGCAGCCAAGACTCCCAGAATGAG.

Many counts were recorded for this clone. From the germline J gene comes the end of the CDR3, since the read stops 3 residues before it. The chain recombines TRBV20-1 with TRBJ2-3; D uncertain. The CDR3 spans 13 residues. Germline V gene sequence: CDR1 DFQATT, CDR2 SNEGSKA (reference sequence). With 6 bases removed from V and 0 bases from J, the gap between germline ends came to 10 bases. CDR3 sequence reads: CSAALTSTDTQYF. The covered CDR3 bases are TGCAGTGCCGCGTTAACTAGCACAGATACG.

This clone occurred many times. The read halts 3 residues ahead of the CDR3 end, with the missing end drawn from the germline J gene. The genes are TRBV10-3 and TRBJ1-5; D not resolved. Trimming stripped 4 bases from V and 8 bases from J, with 12 bases between. There are 13 residues in the CDR3. Looked up from germline, CDR1 is ENHRY and CDR2 is SYGVKD. The CDR3 sequence: CAISVSTGEPQHF. CDR3 DNA (partial): TGTGCCATCAGTGTCTCGACCGGGGAGCCC.

This clone was seen ten or more times. The missing CDR3 end, 3 residues past where the read stops, is filled in from the germline J gene. V and J are TRBV20-1 and TRBJ2-7; D is possibly TRBD1 (5 bases). V lost 6 bases and J 5 bases, leaving 17 bases between the germline ends. Per germline, CDR1 DFQATT and CDR2 SNEGSKA (reference sequence). This CDR3 has 13 residues. The CDR3 loop is CSAPLGRGHEQYF. The CDR3 bases that were read are TGCAGTGCACCCCTTGGAAGGGGCCACGAG.

This clone was seen a handful of times. The CDR3 bases that were read are TGCGCCACCCGACAGGGGTCCTACGAG. Its translation: CATRQGSYE. The full CDR3 is CATRQGSYEQYF. The V call is TRBV10-2, the J call TRBJ2-7; TRBD1 agrees at 8 bases. The read ends 3 residues before the CDR3 terminus; that terminus is restored from the germline J gene. The length of the CDR3 is 12 residues. The germline V gene has CDR1 WSHSY and CDR2 SAAADI. The J segment lost 1 base and the V segment lost 10 bases, leaving 3 bases of the junction unmatched.

Many counts were recorded for this clone. Read data end 3 residues before the CDR3 end; the end is taken from the germline J gene. The gene calls are TRBV7-2 and TRBJ1-5; D might be TRBD1 (6 bases). The CDR3 is 15 residues long. V was shortened by 0 bases and J by 2 bases, with 8 bases between the two germline ends. Germline CDR1 and CDR2: SGHTA and FQGNSA. Incomplete CDR3 DNA: TGTGCCAGCAGCTTAGCTTCAGGGGGCAATCAGCCC. Translation gives CASSLASGGNQP. The CDR3, in full, reads CASSLASGGNQPQHF.

This clone was observed many times. The sequenced fragment ends 3 residues before the CDR3 boundary, so the rest is inferred from the germline J gene. V is TRBV20-1 and J is TRBJ2-1; 8 bases fit TRBD2. The germline V gene encodes CDR1 DFQATT and CDR2 SNEGSKA (reference sequence). This CDR3 spans 14 amino acids. With V trimmed by 4 bases and J by 7 bases, 9 bases remained unmatched. CDR3 amino acids: CSAKEGAGANEQFF. The DNA read from the CDR3 is TGCAGTGCTAAAGAAGGAGCGGGGGCTAATGAG.

This clone was observed many times. With the read ending 3 residues before the CDR3 end, the germline J gene is used to fill in that end. The chain couples TRBV19 to TRBJ1-2, with D perhaps TRBD1 (5 bases). Germline V lookup: CDR1 LNHDA, CDR2 SQIVND (reference sequence). Trimming cost V 5 bases and J 7 bases, with 11 bases left between them. CDR3 length: 12 amino acids. The covered CDR3 bases are TGTGCCAGTAGTGTCACAGGATTTGGC. Residues: CASSVTGFG. The whole CDR3 reads CASSVTGFGYTF.

Many counts were recorded for this clone. The CDR3 end is not reached by the read, which stops 3 residues before it; the germline J gene fills it in. The chain uses TRBV5-1 and TRBJ2-5; D may be TRBD1 (5 bases). This CDR3 is built from 15 residues. The V gene's germline CDR1 is SGHRS and CDR2 YFSETQ. Trimming shortened V by 7 bases and J by 1 base, and 17 bases separated the two germline ends. The covered CDR3 bases are TGCGCCAGCGGCAGGGTGGCAGCGTCCCAAGAGACC. As protein: CASGRVAASQET. The whole CDR3 region reads CASGRVAASQETQYF.

There are many counts of this clone. The CDR3 end is not reached by the read, which stops 3 residues before it; the germline J gene fills it in. The chain is built from TRBV5-1 and TRBJ2-1; D perhaps matches TRBD2 (6 bases). CDR1 is SGHRS, CDR2 YFSETQ, per germline. Trimming removed 6 bases from V and 7 bases from J, with 23 bases in between. CDR3 length: 16 residues. CDR3: CASKSFLGLDHNEQFF. The CDR3 DNA, read in part, is TGCGCCAGCAAATCCTTTTTGGGACTGGACCATAATGAG.

The covered CDR3 bases are TGCAGTGGTCGCCGGACCGGGACTAGCGGGAACAATGAG. Its protein is CSGRRTGTSGNNE. The entire CDR3 protein is CSGRRTGTSGNNEQFF. The chain recombines TRBV20-1 with TRBJ2-1; 13 nucleotides agree with TRBD2. The read ends 3 residues shy of where the CDR3 ends; the end is completed using the germline J gene. The V and J ends lost 7 bases and 5 bases, in that order; junction bases with no gene match: 11. The CDR3 has 16 amino acids. Germline CDR1 and CDR2: DFQATT and SNEGSKA (reference sequence).

This clone has at least ten counts. The CDR3 end falls 3 residues outside the read, so it is completed with the germline J gene. This sequence joins TRBV5-1 and TRBJ1-3, with 7 nucleotides matching TRBD1. The ends lost 0 bases at V and 4 bases at J; junction bases unmatched: 4. The CDR3 extends over 15 amino acids. Germline CDR1 and CDR2: SGHRS and YFSETQ. The CDR3 bases that were read are TGCGCCAGCAGCTTGGAGGGGGCATCAGGAAACACC. This codes for CASSLEGASGNT. The CDR3 reads in full as CASSLEGASGNTIYF. The full variable domain, completed using reference TRBV5-1 and TRBJ1-3, is KAGVTQTPRYLIKTRGQQVTLSCSPISGHRSVSWYQQTPGQGLQFLFEYFSETQRNKGNFPGRFSGRQFSNSRSEMNVSTLELGDSALYLCASSLEGASGNTIYFGEGSWLTVV.